This T cell receptor beta chain was documented in a study of blood T cells in healthy people across ages (dated by TCRdb to the mid-2010s). As for the study more broadly: In model experiments, template switching captured about one uniquely barcoded TCR beta cDNA molecule for every two T cells. Donors of different ages were randomly distributed across sequencing lanes to avoid experimental bias. Age-related changes in TCR beta repertoire diversity were measured in the study by deep sequencing normalized with unique cDNA molecular identifiers. For two donors (one aged 18 to 30 and one aged 80 or older), the study analyzed two additional independent replicas of 1 million unique cDNA reads from the same blood draw. Donors were grouped into four age groups: young (average about 15 years), middle-aged (39), aged (roughly 67) and long-lived (around 80). Findings and caveats that apply to the study as a whole: Donor CMV infection status was unknown, potentially confounding age-related changes in expanded clonotypes. The percentage of naive T cells measured by flow cytometry correlated strongly with observed TCR beta diversity. Estimates of total diversity based on one million sequenced T cells were regarded as lower bounds and as underestimates. Conclusive comparison of naive and antigen-experienced compartments was prevented by the profiling of bulk unsorted PBMCs. As age increased, observed TCR beta diversity per million T cells dropped in a roughly linear way, and a significant reduction was already evident by age 40. Compared with the aged group, more naive CD4+ T cells, fewer expanded clones and increased TCR diversity were shown by the long-lived group, suggesting age selection.

The junction carries 14 bases between V and J, which are trimmed by 4 bases and 8 bases respectively. Taken from cysteine to phenylalanine, the CDR3 has 12 residues. Only the CDR3 DNA is retained, 36 bases long and in frame from the first base. CDR1 DFQATT and CDR2 SNEGSKA were looked up in the germline V gene (reference sequence). The roughly 39 donors, aged about 6 to 100 years, were systemically healthy Caucasian individuals from Russia. Roughly 9 milliliters of peripheral blood were drawn from each donor into EDTA-treated Vacutainer tubes. Ficoll-Paque density-gradient centrifugation was used to isolate PBMCs, with at least 6.5 million per sample. Total RNA, at least 6 micrograms per sample, was extracted from PBMCs with Trizol reagent. For every donor, flow cytometry on a PBMC aliquot measured the percentage of naive CD45RAhigh/CD27high T cells. In the case of this clonotype: Its cognate antigen has yet to be identified. There are no base qualities to consult, and no much larger clone falls within one base.

Library prep was done by 5' RACE. Instrument used: Illumina HiSeq 2500. The second PCR ran for about 6 to 11 cycles and used a J-beta primer mix along with a sample-barcoded 5' primer. Each TCR beta cDNA molecule received a unique molecular identifier from a template-switch 5' adaptor carrying 12 random nucleotides. Each sample yielded at least 2.5 million CDR3-containing paired-end reads. First-strand cDNA synthesis was performed from all RNA using the Mint cDNA synthesis kit, with priming by a TRBC-specific oligonucleotide. Following uracil-DNA glycosylase treatment, all cDNA underwent a first 18-cycle PCR with the universal primers M1SS and BC2_uni_R. The authors' analysis ran thus. For normalization, 1 million high-quality reads, each with a distinct molecular identifier, were randomly selected from each sample. Reads with shared molecular identifiers were discarded instead of being binned into consensus sequences. MiTCR, run with a Q25 quality threshold and the strictest error-elimination algorithm, handled CDR3 identification, clonotype clustering and error correction. Lower-bound total TCR beta diversity was estimated with a nonparametric unseen species model using Euler transformation. The public reads were reanalyzed by TCRdb: fastp trimming at Q25, MiXCR alignment, in-frame beta chains only. Here each entry gathers all rows of one CDR3 protein and keeps the most common genes and DNA. TCRdb's processing, not the authors' own work, is the source of the V and J calls. This sample holds roughly 680,000 distinct CDR3 sequences; 52% were observed only once. The top ten clonotypes cover 13% of the sample.

The sequence was collected from a woman aged 80 or over in good health. The rearranged chain carries TRBV20-1 and TRBJ2-5; the D gene cannot be resolved reliably. The sequenced material came from blood. The DNA sequence follows: TGCAGTGCTAAGGCTGGCCCCGAAACCCAGTACTTC. It is translated as CSAKAGPETQYF.